One sample yielded the 17 T cell receptor beta chains listed below, sequenced in a study of CD8 T cells in Susac syndrome. Random hexamers served to reverse transcribe roughly 0.5 to 1 ug RNA. TCRdb reanalysed the immunoSEQ multiplex PCR reads using MiXCR and keeps one entry per CDR3 protein. Seen here are 140,000 to 150,000 distinct CDR3 sequences, 85% to 95% observed once, and the top ten hold 0.095% to 0.14%. What was sequenced was CD4+ T cells from PBMCs. The receptors here all came from a human donor with multiple sclerosis.

This CDR3 reads CSARSGSVKTQYF. Here the CDR3 DNA reads TGCAGTGCTAGGAGCGGGAGCGTAAAGACCCAGTACTTC. V usage is TRBV20-1 and J usage is TRBJ2-5, with TRBD2 matching 8 bases. V was pared by 3 bases and J by 6 bases, with 6 bases of the junction left unmatched. Germline V gives CDR1 DFQATT, CDR2 SNEGSKA (reference sequence). CDR3 length: 13 residues.

The V call is TRBV20-1, the J call TRBJ2-1; TRBD2 agrees at 12 bases. The ends lost 6 bases at V and 0 bases at J; junction bases unmatched: 9. Germline V gives CDR1 DFQATT, CDR2 SNEGSKA (reference sequence). The CDR3 contains 17 residues. In nucleotides, the CDR3 is TGCAGTGCCCCCGGGACTAGCGGGTCGAACTCCTACAATGAGCAGTTCTTC. It is translated as CSAPGTSGSNSYNEQFF.

The rearrangement uses TRBV7-8 and TRBJ1-2, with 7 bases fitting TRBD1. Germline V CDR1 and CDR2: SGHVS, FQNEAQ. Trimming removed 5 bases from V and 5 bases from J; junction bases left unmatched: 8. This CDR3 comprises 14 residues. The CDR3 region is CASSRQGVGYGYTF. In DNA form, the CDR3 reads TGTGCCAGCAGCCGACAGGGCGTAGGGTATGGCTACACCTTC.

The chain joins TRBV7-2 to TRBJ2-5, with 11 bases identical to TRBD1. V shed 4 bases, J shed 5 bases, and the junction held 6 bases outside the gene matches. Germline CDR1 reads SGHTA; CDR2 reads FQGNSA. The CDR3 covers 15 residues. In nucleotides, the CDR3 is TGTGCCAGCAGCTACGGACAGGGGGCAACGGAGACCCAGTACTTC. Translating gives CASSYGQGATETQYF.

This clonotype was seen a few times. The DNA of the CDR3 is TGCGCCAGCAGCCAAGCAGGGTTGGACTATGGCTACACCTTC. Protein product: CASSQAGLDYGYTF. The V and J genes are TRBV4-1 and TRBJ1-2; the D gene is possibly TRBD1 (5 bases). The CDR3 covers 14 residues. CDR1 and CDR2 from the germline V gene are MGHRA and YSYEKL. With 1 base removed from V and 3 bases from J, the gap between germline ends came to 9 bases.

The genes are TRBV5-1 and TRBJ1-5; no clear D. Germline CDR1 and CDR2: SGHRS and YFSETQ. CDR3 size: 17 residues. V lost 4 bases and J lost 0, with 17 bases in between. The CDR3, as DNA: TGCGCCAGCAGCGCCAGGAGGAGGGTTTATAGCAATCAGCCCCAGCATTTT. Translating gives CASSARRRVYSNQPQHF.

This sequence joins TRBV7-2 and TRBJ1-2, with 9 bases that match TRBD1. Germline V gene data show CDR1 as SGHTA and CDR2 as FQGNSA. The CDR3 loop spans 16 amino acids. V gave up 0 bases and J gave up 6 bases; unmatched junction bases: 8. This CDR3 is CASSLATGGVGHGYTF. In DNA form, the CDR3 reads TGTGCCAGCAGCTTAGCAACAGGGGGCGTCGGCCATGGCTACACCTTC.

The chain uses TRBV20-1 and TRBJ1-2; a possible D gene is TRBD1 (5 bases). Germline assignment: CDR1 DFQATT and CDR2 SNEGSKA (reference sequence). The CDR3 spans 12 residues. Deletions cut 3 bases from V and 5 bases from J, with 10 bases between. Here the CDR3 reads CSASEAGYGYTF. CDR3 nucleotides: TGCAGTGCTAGCGAAGCAGGGTATGGCTACACCTTC.

The genes are TRBV9 and TRBJ1-2, with TRBD1 matching 7 bases. CDR1 is SGDLS and CDR2 is YYNGEE in the germline V gene. This CDR3 is built from 13 residues. The junction had 1 base not matched to a gene; V was cut back by 3 bases and J by 2 bases. CDR3 nucleotide sequence: TGTGCCAGCAGCGCGGACAGGAACTATGGCTACACCTTC. Its translation is CASSADRNYGYTF.

This chain connects TRBV29-1 to TRBJ1-2; D possibly corresponds to TRBD1 (6 bases). The CDR3 is made up of 12 amino acids. V lost 7 bases and J 8 bases, leaving 17 bases between the germline ends. Germline CDR1 SQVTM, CDR2 ANQGSEA. The CDR3: CSESSSGGGYTF. The CDR3 nucleotides are TGCAGCGAAAGTTCGTCCGGGGGCGGCTACACCTTC.

This chain connects TRBV6-5 to TRBJ1-1; D not resolved. CDR1 and CDR2 from the germline V gene are MNHEY and SVGAGI. Trimming left V 0 bases short and J 7 bases short, with 9 bases between. This CDR3 region has 13 residues. CDR3 in DNA: TGTGCCAGCAGTTACTCGAGAAGGGATGAAGCTTTCTTT. It codes for CASSYSRRDEAFF.

The chain links TRBV7-2 to TRBJ1-5; TRBD1 is a possible D gene (6 bases). Trimming removed 4 bases at V and 4 bases at J, with 8 bases between. CDR3 size: 13 residues. The germline V gene has CDR1 SGHTA and CDR2 FQGNSA. The CDR3 reads CASSWDKNQPQHF. DNA of the CDR3: TGTGCCAGCAGCTGGGACAAAAATCAGCCCCAGCATTTT. Combining the CDR3 with reference TRBV7-2 and TRBJ1-5 gives the whole variable domain GAGVSQSPSNKVTEKGKDVELRCDPISGHTALYWYRQSLGQGLEFLIYFQGNSAPDKSGLPSDRFSAERTGGSVSTLTIQRTQQEDSAVYLCASSWDKNQPQHFGDGTRLSIL.

The chain carries TRBV4-1 and TRBJ2-7; D may be TRBD2 (7 bases). The CDR3 has 15 amino acids. V was cut by 3 bases and J by 2 bases, with 14 bases left in between. Germline loops: CDR1 MGHRA, CDR2 YSYEKL. The CDR3 is CASSQGASGAYEQYF. The CDR3, as DNA: TGCGCCAGCAGCCAGGGGGCTAGCGGAGCCTACGAGCAGTACTTC.

This chain uses TRBV7-9 with TRBJ1-5, with 7 bases aligning to TRBD1. The CDR3 is made up of 16 amino acids. J lost 7 bases, V lost 0 bases, and 9 bases had no gene match. Germline-derived CDR1 and CDR2 are SEHNR and FQNEAQ (reference sequence). The CDR3 spells CASSLALTGTLQPQHF. CDR3 bases: TGTGCCAGCAGCTTAGCGCTGACAGGGACCCTCCAGCCCCAGCATTTT.

The V call is TRBV5-1, the J call TRBJ1-2, with TRBD1 identical over 7 bases. Germline assignment: CDR1 SGHRS and CDR2 YFSETQ. The CDR3 totals 12 residues. J gave up 8 bases and V 5 bases, and 6 bases lay outside the gene matches. CDR3 amino acids: CASRTGIGGYTF. The CDR3 DNA sequence: TGCGCCAGCAGGACAGGGATTGGGGGCTACACCTTC.

This rearrangement joins TRBV20-1 to TRBJ2-5, with TRBD2 as a possible D gene (5 bases). Trimming cost V 5 bases and J 5 bases, with 18 bases left between them. CDR3 length equals 14 residues. Germline assignment: CDR1 DFQATT and CDR2 SNEGSKA (reference sequence). CDR3 sequence reads: CSAAPSGRGETQYF. For the CDR3, the DNA is TGCAGTGCTGCCCCGAGCGGTAGAGGGGAGACCCAGTACTTC.

This sequence joins TRBV2 and TRBJ2-5, with D unresolved. Trimming pared 4 bases from V and 5 bases from J, leaving 5 bases between. Germline values: CDR1 SNHLY, CDR2 FYNNEI. The length of the CDR3 is 11 residues. The CDR3 sequence: CASSGWETQYF. Here the CDR3 DNA reads TGTGCCAGCAGTGGTTGGGAGACCCAGTACTTC.